The rows below give T cell receptor beta chains drawn from one sample of a study of cytomegalovirus exposure and HLA in healthy donors. TCRdb keeps only in-frame clones here, not all; method: immunoSEQ multiplex PCR. This table has under 200,000 clones, approximately 84% appearing once. Input material: PBMCs. These receptors came from a woman in her forties or fifties in good health and CMV-seropositive. The CDR3 runs from the conserved cysteine through the conserved F or W. D genes are given only for firm matches. For some rows the clone size is stated as once, few or many, or as a class when expanded; others skip it.

D gene	clone size	V gene	J gene	CDR3 protein	CDR3 DNA
.	.	TRBV7-3	TRBJ1-1	CASSREARGNTEAFF	TGTGCCAGCAGCCGAGAAGCCAGGGGGAACACTGAAGCTTTCTTT
.	.	TRBV7-3	TRBJ2-7	CASSPGLRQEQYF	TGTGCCAGTAGCCCGGGACTCCGCCAAGAGCAGTACTTC
.	.	TRBV27	TRBJ1-5	CASSLQINQPQHF	TGTGCCAGCAGTTTGCAGATCAATCAGCCCCAGCATTTT
TRBD1	.	TRBV4-3	TRBJ2-3	CASSQQQGDTQYF	TGCGCCAGCAGCCAACAACAGGGGGATACGCAGTATTTT
.	few	TRBV28	TRBJ1-6	CASSVGGSSSYNSPLHF	TGTGCCAGCAGTGTCGGGGGGTCCTCCTCCTATAATTCACCCCTCCACTTT
TRBD1	.	TRBV6-1	TRBJ2-3	CASSENGQGQGTDTQYF	TGTGCCAGCAGTGAAAATGGCCAGGGACAGGGCACAGATACGCAGTATTTT
TRBD1	.	TRBV2	TRBJ2-7	CATGQGATFSYEQYF	TGTGCCACGGGACAGGGGGCCACATTCTCTTACGAGCAGTACTTC
TRBD1	.	TRBV28	TRBJ2-4	CASSYRDRINSQYF	TGTGCCAGCAGTTACCGGGACAGGATTAACAGTCAGTACTTC
TRBD1	.	TRBV7-7	TRBJ2-7	CASSVAGTGTEQYF	TGTGCTAGCAGCGTCGCCGGGACAGGGACCGAGCAGTACTTC
TRBD2	.	TRBV9	TRBJ2-1	CASSVGVGGANEQFF	TGTGCCAGCAGCGTAGGCGTGGGAGGGGCGAATGAGCAGTTCTTC
.	.	TRBV19	TRBJ1-2	CASSIGGQPYGYTF	TGTGCCAGTAGTATCGGCGGACAGCCTTATGGCTACACCTTC
.	.	TRBV19	TRBJ2-1	CASSLTGTGGNEQFF	TGTGCCAGTAGTCTCACCGGGACTGGGGGCAATGAGCAGTTCTTC
.	.	TRBV11-2	TRBJ2-1	CASSLGPRDSYNEQFF	TGTGCCAGCAGTTTGGGCCCCCGGGACTCCTACAATGAGCAGTTCTTC
TRBD2	.	TRBV6-5	TRBJ2-3	CASIDSGGTDTQYF	TGTGCCAGCATTGATAGCGGGGGCACAGATACGCAGTATTTT
TRBD1	.	TRBV6-5	TRBJ2-7	CASSYPGTGDQYF	TGTGCCAGCAGTTACCCGGGGACAGGGGACCAGTACTTC
TRBD2	.	TRBV4-2	TRBJ2-7	CASSQVALAGGIPYEQYF	TGTGCCAGCAGCCAAGTCGCGCTAGCGGGAGGGATTCCCTACGAGCAGTACTTC
TRBD1	.	TRBV4-3	TRBJ2-7	CASSQGGTGHYEQYF	TGCGCCAGCAGCCAAGGGGGGACAGGCCACTACGAGCAGTACTTC
TRBD2	.	TRBV19	TRBJ2-7	CATSSGEIYEQYF	TGTGCCACCTCTAGCGGGGAAATCTACGAGCAGTACTTC
.	.	TRBV27	TRBJ1-1	CASRKGLGEAFF	TGTGCCAGCAGGAAGGGGTTGGGTGAAGCTTTCTTT
.	.	TRBV7-9	TRBJ2-5	CASSLAGLETQYF	TGTGCCAGCAGCTTAGCCGGGTTAGAGACCCAGTACTTC
TRBD1	.	TRBV19	TRBJ2-5	CASSSQQGSQETQYF	TGTGCCAGTAGTAGTCAACAGGGGTCTCAAGAGACCCAGTACTTC
.	.	TRBV18	TRBJ1-5	CASSPPPGQPQHF	TGTGCCAGCTCACCCCCACCGGGGCAGCCCCAGCATTTT
TRBD2	.	TRBV6-6	TRBJ2-5	CASSGLAGGRETQYF	TGTGCCAGCAGTGGACTAGCGGGGGGGCGGGAGACCCAGTACTTC
.	.	TRBV5-6	TRBJ2-1	CASIARRGYNEQFF	TGTGCCAGCATCGCCCGTAGGGGGTACAATGAGCAGTTCTTC
.	.	TRBV5-5	TRBJ2-3	CASSFSGLLDTQYF	TGTGCCAGCAGCTTTTCGGGTCTGCTGGATACGCAGTATTTT
TRBD2	.	TRBV6-1	TRBJ2-3	CASRGAGVRTDTQYF	TGTGCCAGCAGAGGAGCGGGAGTTAGAACAGATACGCAGTATTTT
.	.	TRBV12-2	TRBJ2-3	CASRTGVTGSSTDTQYF	TGTGCAAGTCGCACGGGAGTAACGGGGTCTAGCACAGATACGCAGTATTTT
TRBD1	.	TRBV7-7	TRBJ2-7	CASSPLPGQGAHQRLNEQYF	TGTGCTAGCAGCCCCTTACCGGGACAGGGGGCGCATCAGCGGTTGAACGAGCAGTACTTC
.	.	TRBV19	TRBJ1-2	CASSIDFPGLNYGYTF	TGTGCCAGTAGTATCGACTTTCCCGGCCTTAACTATGGCTACACCTTC
.	.	TRBV9	TRBJ1-1	CASSVAVGGNTEAFF	TGTGCCAGCAGCGTAGCGGTAGGGGGGAACACTGAAGCTTTCTTT
.	.	TRBV2	TRBJ2-3	CASSVEGLADTQYF	TGTGCCAGCAGTGTTGAGGGACTCGCAGATACGCAGTATTTT
.	few	TRBV4-2	TRBJ1-2	CASSQTSGFIGYGYTF	TGTGCCAGCAGCCAAACCTCAGGGTTTATTGGCTATGGCTACACCTTC
.	few	TRBV4-3	TRBJ1-1	CASSQVGLVRTEAFF	TGCGCCAGCAGCCAAGTGGGACTTGTGAGAACTGAAGCTTTCTTT
TRBD2	.	TRBV7-2	TRBJ2-5	CASSLGLAGWETQYF	TGTGCCAGCAGCTTGGGGCTAGCGGGGTGGGAGACCCAGTACTTC
.	.	TRBV30	TRBJ2-7	CAWTGGFYEQYF	TGTGCCTGGACAGGCGGGTTCTACGAGCAGTACTTC
.	few	TRBV7-2	TRBJ1-1	CASSPGAANTEAFF	TGTGCCAGCAGCCCAGGGGCGGCGAACACTGAAGCTTTCTTT
TRBD2	.	TRBV28	TRBJ2-3	CASLLSSTSGGPASTDTQYF	TGTGCCAGCCTCCTGTCCTCGACTAGCGGGGGGCCAGCTAGCACAGATACGCAGTATTTT